These 28 T cell receptor beta chains share one sample of origin, sequenced in a study of early T cells in non-severe SARS-CoV-2 infection. TCRdb used MiXCR to reprocess the 5' RACE reads, holding one entry per CDR3 protein. The data hold about 69,000 distinct CDR3 sequences, with about 13% observed a single time. The sequenced sample was whole blood. These receptors were obtained from an adult who was a healthcare worker with PCR-confirmed SARS-CoV-2 infection or an uninfected control (not recorded which).

The chain combines TRBV7-2 with TRBJ2-5, with D unclear. The CDR3 sequence is 14 residues long. V was trimmed by 0 bases and J by 5 bases, leaving 10 bases between them. Germline assignment: CDR1 SGHTA and CDR2 FQGNSA. The CDR3 DNA is TGTGCCAGCAGCTTAGCTCAGGCGACGGAGACCCAGTACTTC. Protein: CASSLAQATETQYF.

This clonotype showed up just a few times. The rearrangement joins TRBV5-1 to TRBJ2-5, with D perhaps being TRBD1 or TRBD2 (5 bases each). The V and J ends lost 1 base and 5 bases respectively, with 9 bases between them. The CDR3 runs 13 residues. Germline values: CDR1 SGHRS, CDR2 YFSETQ. DNA of the CDR3: TGCGCCAGCAGCTTGTTGGGGACGGAGACCCAGTACTTC. Protein product: CASSLLGTETQYF.

This sequence joins TRBV11-3 and TRBJ1-6; no reliable D call. V was cut by 0 bases and J by 5 bases, with 2 bases left in between. The CDR3 is made up of 13 amino acids. Germline lookup yields CDR1 SGHNT and CDR2 YENEEA. DNA for the CDR3: TGTGCCAGCAGCTTAGAGGATAATTCACCCCTCCACTTT. Translation gives CASSLEDNSPLHF.

The rearrangement joins TRBV7-2 to TRBJ2-5; D is unclear. The CDR3 consists of 13 residues. Germline V gene data show CDR1 as SGHTA and CDR2 as FQGNSA. V lost 1 base, J lost 5 bases, and 8 bases lay in between. As DNA, the CDR3 is TGTGCCAGCAGCTTAGTTCGGGTGGAGACCCAGTACTTC. It codes for CASSLVRVETQYF. The full variable domain, completed using reference TRBV7-2 and TRBJ2-5, is GAGVSQSPSNKVTEKGKDVELRCDPISGHTALYWYRQSLGQGLEFLIYFQGNSAPDKSGLPSDRFSAERTGGSVSTLTIQRTQQEDSAVYLCASSLVRVETQYFGPGTRLLVL.

The chain carries TRBV20-1 and TRBJ2-3; D may be TRBD2 (5 bases). The CDR3 contains 15 residues. V was trimmed by 6 bases and J by 2 bases, leaving 18 bases between them. Germline CDR1 is DFQATT and CDR2 is SNEGSKA (reference sequence). In DNA, the CDR3 is TGCAGTGCCCCCCGGAGGAGAGGGCACACAGATACGCAGTATTTT. This sequence encodes CSAPRRRGHTDTQYF.

Ten or more counts support this clonotype. The rearrangement joins TRBV29-1 to TRBJ1-1; D not certain. V lost 4 bases to trimming and J lost 4 bases, with 13 bases between them. Germline lookup yields CDR1 SQVTM and CDR2 ANQGSEA. The CDR3 is made up of 13 amino acids. CDR3 nucleotide sequence: TGCAGCGTTGGGCACAGCGCTGGCACTGAAGCTTTCTTT. It encodes CSVGHSAGTEAFF.

This clonotype was observed a handful of times. V is TRBV29-1 and J is TRBJ1-2; no reliable D call. V lost 0 bases to trimming and J lost 5 bases, with 13 bases between them. The CDR3 length is 14 residues. Germline V gives CDR1 SQVTM, CDR2 ANQGSEA. CDR3 sequence reads: CSVEDDRQLYGYTF. DNA for the CDR3: TGCAGCGTTGAAGATGATAGGCAGCTTTATGGCTACACCTTC.

The chain is built from TRBV29-1 and TRBJ2-3; unclear D gene. CDR1 is SQVTM, CDR2 ANQGSEA, per germline. The CDR3 loop spans 12 amino acids. Trimming removed 8 bases at V and 10 bases at J, with 19 bases between. CDR3 sequence (DNA): TGCAGCTCTGCCCCACTGACTCCTTCGCAGTATTTT. Its protein is CSSAPLTPSQYF.

This clonotype was picked up many times. J is TRBJ2-5 and V is TRBV7-2, with TRBD2 matching over 9 bases. The CDR3 has 16 amino acids. Germline CDR1 SGHTA, CDR2 FQGNSA. J gave up 3 bases and V 2 bases, and 7 bases lay outside the gene matches. CDR3 nucleotides: TGTGCCAGCAGCTTACGGCGGGGGGGCCTAGAAGAGACCCAGTACTTC. Encoded protein: CASSLRRGGLEETQYF.

The chain is built from TRBV30 and TRBJ2-2, with D possibly matching TRBD1 (6 bases). The CDR3 is 12 residues long. The V gene's germline CDR1 is GTSNPN and CDR2 SVGIG (reference sequence). V lost 3 bases to trimming and J lost 6 bases, with 8 bases between them. CDR3 sequence (DNA): TGTGCCTGGAGACAGGGTCCCGGGGAGCTGTTTTTT. Protein: CAWRQGPGELFF. The whole variable domain, filled in from reference TRBV30 and TRBJ2-2, reads SQTIHQWPATLVQPVGSPLSLECTVEGTSNPNLYWYRQAAGRGLQLLFYSVGIGQISSEVPQNLSASRPQDRQFILSSKKLLLSDSGFYLCAWRQGPGELFFGEGSRLTVL.

The chain carries TRBV19 and TRBJ2-3, with no clear D. CDR3 length: 15 amino acids. The germline V gene encodes CDR1 LNHDA and CDR2 SQIVND (reference sequence). Trimming pared 4 bases from V and 0 bases from J, leaving 11 bases between. CDR3 loop: CASSKLYASTDTQYF. In DNA form, the CDR3 reads TGTGCCAGTAGTAAACTGTACGCTAGCACAGATACGCAGTATTTT.

This sequence joins TRBV11-2 and TRBJ1-6; a weak D match, TRBD1 (5 bases). The CDR3 is 16 amino acids. CDR1 SGHAT and CDR2 FQNNGV come from the germline V gene. V was trimmed by 1 base and J by 7 bases, leaving 14 bases between them. CDR3 bases: TGTGCCAGCAGCTTAGGCACAGGATCCCCCAATTCACCCCTCCACTTT. This encodes CASSLGTGSPNSPLHF.

This clonotype was observed many times. This chain links TRBV7-2 with TRBJ2-5, with a tentative D call TRBD1 (5 bases). The CDR3 loop spans 14 amino acids. V was pared by 1 base and J by 1 base, with 7 bases between. CDR1 and CDR2 from the germline V gene are SGHTA and FQGNSA. DNA of the CDR3: TGTGCCAGCAGCTTAGGGACATTCCAAGAGACCCAGTACTTC. The encoded protein is CASSLGTFQETQYF.

This clonotype is labeled as medium-sized. The chain has TRBV7-2 and TRBJ2-7, with no clear D. Germline values: CDR1 SGHTA, CDR2 FQGNSA. The V end was cut by 5 bases, the J end by 6 bases, with 14 bases between. The CDR3 length is 13 residues. CDR3 sequence (DNA): TGTGCCAGCAGCCTGGCCCCCTCCGGCGAGCAGTACTTC. It is translated as CASSLAPSGEQYF.

The chain has TRBV2 and TRBJ2-1, with 9 bases fitting TRBD2. Germline CDR1 reads SNHLY; CDR2 reads FYNNEI. This CDR3 spans 17 amino acids. With 3 bases clipped from V and 6 bases from J, the junction kept 12 bases outside the gene matches. The CDR3 spells CASSELEPGLASNEQFF. CDR3 bases: TGTGCCAGCAGTGAGTTAGAGCCGGGACTAGCTTCCAATGAGCAGTTCTTC. Based on the CDR3 plus reference TRBV2 and TRBJ2-1, the full variable domain is EPEVTQTPSHQVTQMGQEVILRCVPISNHLYFYWYRQILGQKVEFLVSFYNNEISEKSEIFDDQFSVERPDGSNFTLKIRSTKLEDSAMYFCASSELEPGLASNEQFFGPGTRLTVL.

This clonotype has only a few counts. The rearrangement links TRBV7-7 to TRBJ2-2; D call uncertain. This CDR3 is 16 amino acids long. Germline V lookup: CDR1 SSHAT, CDR2 FNYEAQ (reference sequence). V was pared by 7 bases and J by 0 bases, with 15 bases between. This chain's CDR3 is CASTPGVGTNTGELFF. DNA for the CDR3: TGTGCCAGCACCCCCGGCGTGGGGACGAACACCGGGGAGCTGTTTTTT.

The chain has TRBV4-2 and TRBJ1-2; 8 nucleotides align to TRBD1. The CDR3 has 14 residues. Looked up from germline, CDR1 is LGHNA and CDR2 is YNFKEQ. V trimming: 3 bases; J trimming: 8 bases; junction bases outside the gene matches: 8. CDR3 DNA sequence: TGTGCCAGCAGCCACCGGGACAGGTCCCGCGGCTACACCTTC. Amino acid sequence: CASSHRDRSRGYTF.

Many counts were recorded for this clonotype. The chain has TRBV4-2 and TRBJ1-4, with D maybe TRBD1 (5 bases). CDR3 size: 17 residues. The ends were cut back, 0 bases at V and 3 bases at J, with 14 bases in the middle. CDR1 is LGHNA and CDR2 is YNFKEQ in the germline V gene. CDR3 in amino acids: CASSQDPVLGANEKLFF. In DNA, the CDR3 is TGTGCCAGCAGCCAAGATCCCGTGCTAGGGGCTAATGAAAAACTGTTTTTT.

This sequence joins TRBV6-2 or TRBV6-3 and TRBJ2-1, with D perhaps matching TRBD1 (6 bases). The V end was cut by 5 bases, the J end by 5 bases, with 10 bases between. Per germline, CDR1 MNHEY and CDR2 SVGEGT. The CDR3 totals 13 residues. CDR3 DNA: TGTGCCAGCAGTCACAGGGAGAACAATGAGCAGTTCTTC. Protein: CASSHRENNEQFF.

The CDR3 protein is CASSSAPGSPLHF. The DNA of the CDR3 is TGTGCCAGCAGCTCTGCTCCCGGTTCACCCCTCCACTTT. The chain uses TRBV7-2 and TRBJ1-6; D uncertain. Germline loops: CDR1 SGHTA, CDR2 FQGNSA. The CDR3 extends over 13 amino acids. V was clipped by 4 bases and J by 9 bases, with 10 bases between them.

The V and J genes are TRBV7-9 and TRBJ1-2, with D perhaps TRBD1 (5 bases). The V and J ends lost 5 bases and 4 bases respectively, with 14 bases between them. This CDR3 has 14 residues. CDR1 and CDR2 (germline): SEHNR, FQNEAQ (reference sequence). CDR3 in DNA: TGTGCCAGCAGCCCGAGACGGGGGATCTATGGCTACACCTTC. Translation gives CASSPRRGIYGYTF.

The CDR3 is CASSQGPIDTLNTEAFF. The CDR3 nucleotides are TGTGCCAGCAGTCAGGGGCCGATCGACACCCTGAACACTGAAGCTTTCTTT. The genes are TRBV9 and TRBJ1-1, with D perhaps TRBD1 (6 bases). The CDR3 sequence is 17 residues long. The V gene lost 5 bases and the J gene lost 0 bases, with 20 bases spanning the gap. Germline V gene sequence: CDR1 SGDLS, CDR2 YYNGEE.

This sequence joins TRBV20-1 and TRBJ1-1; TRBD1 matches 7 bases. V dropped 0 bases and J dropped 7; count of bases not matched to a gene: 11. Germline V CDR1 and CDR2: DFQATT, SNEGSKA (reference sequence). The CDR3 is 15 residues long. The CDR3 protein is CSARDDTGTVSEAFF. Here the CDR3 DNA reads TGCAGTGCTAGAGATGATACCGGGACAGTGAGTGAAGCTTTCTTT.

This chain connects TRBV7-9 to TRBJ1-3, with unresolved D. CDR3 length: 17 residues. Germline loops: CDR1 SEHNR, CDR2 FQNEAQ (reference sequence). The ends were cut back, 1 base at V and 0 bases at J, with 13 bases in the middle. CDR3 sequence: CASSLDSLGSSGNTIYF. The CDR3 DNA follows: TGTGCCAGCAGCTTAGATAGTCTCGGGAGCTCTGGAAACACCATATATTTT.

This clonotype was counted many times. CDR3 protein: CSANPMGLAVTEQFF. The CDR3 DNA sequence: TGCAGTGCTAACCCTATGGGACTAGCGGTCACTGAGCAGTTCTTC. This sequence joins TRBV20-1 and TRBJ2-1; 11 bases line up with TRBD2. J lost 9 bases, V lost 4 bases, and 11 bases had no gene match. The CDR3 covers 15 residues. Germline V gene sequence: CDR1 DFQATT, CDR2 SNEGSKA (reference sequence).

This clonotype came up a few times. This rearrangement joins TRBV6-6 to TRBJ1-2; 7 nucleotides agree with TRBD1. V trimming: 10 bases; J trimming: 7 bases; junction bases outside the gene matches: 9. The germline V gene encodes CDR1 MNHNY and CDR2 SVGAGI (reference sequence). This CDR3 is built from 12 residues. Here the CDR3 reads CATTGTASGYTF. CDR3 nucleotides: TGTGCCACCACGGGGACAGCCTCTGGCTACACCTTC.

J is TRBJ2-1 and V is TRBV7-2, with unresolved D. V lost 6 bases to trimming and J lost 3 bases, with 12 bases between them. The length of the CDR3 is 14 residues. The germline V gene encodes CDR1 SGHTA and CDR2 FQGNSA. The CDR3 DNA reads TGTGCCAGCAGACCGGAGAGCTACTACAATGAGCAGTTCTTC. Residues: CASRPESYYNEQFF. Using reference TRBV7-2 and TRBJ2-1 for the parts outside the CDR3, the full variable domain is GAGVSQSPSNKVTEKGKDVELRCDPISGHTALYWYRQSLGQGLEFLIYFQGNSAPDKSGLPSDRFSAERTGGSVSTLTIQRTQQEDSAVYLCASRPESYYNEQFFGPGTRLTVL.

This clonotype was observed a handful of times. The rearrangement uses TRBV2 and TRBJ1-1; D uncertain. Deletions cut 7 bases from V and 1 base from J, with 10 bases between. CDR1 SNHLY and CDR2 FYNNEI come from the germline V gene. CDR3 length: 13 amino acids. The CDR3 DNA follows: TGTGCCAGCACCCCTGGCACGAACACTGAAGCTTTCTTT. Translated, it gives CASTPGTNTEAFF. Using reference TRBV2 and TRBJ1-1 for the parts outside the CDR3, the full variable domain is EPEVTQTPSHQVTQMGQEVILRCVPISNHLYFYWYRQILGQKVEFLVSFYNNEISEKSEIFDDQFSVERPDGSNFTLKIRSTKLEDSAMYFCASTPGTNTEAFFGQGTRLTVV.